What follows are 5 T cell receptor beta chains derived from one specimen sequenced in a study of T cell changes during pregnancy in multiple sclerosis. TCRdb's copy holds only in-frame clones and misses some; the assay was immunoSEQ multiplex PCR. This sample has 50,000 to 65,000 clones; 85% to 95% occur once, and the top ten carry 3% to 4%. The input for sequencing was CD8+ T cells from peripheral blood mononuclear cells, taken in the second trimester of pregnancy. These receptors all stem from a female donor with multiple sclerosis, enrolled in a pregnancy study.

This clone was observed a single time. Other DNA variants within this sample encode the same CDR3. The chain employs TRBV27 and TRBJ1-5, with TRBD1 matching 7 bases. The CDR3 extends over 14 amino acids. Germline lookup yields CDR1 MNHEY and CDR2 SMNVEV (reference sequence). Trimming cost V 5 bases and J 3 bases; bases outside gene matches: 4. The CDR3 protein is CASSLQGFNQPQHF. The CDR3 bases are TGTGCCAGCAGTCTACAGGGGTTCAATCAGCCCCAGCATTTT.

This chain links TRBV4-1 with TRBJ2-2; 8 bases align to TRBD1. The CDR3 extends over 18 amino acids. With 4 bases clipped from V and 0 bases from J, the junction kept 10 bases outside the gene matches. Germline CDR1 is MGHRA and CDR2 is YSYEKL. The chain's CDR3 is CASSPEKGQGPNTGELFF. CDR3 bases: TGCGCCAGCAGCCCTGAAAAAGGACAGGGTCCGAACACCGGGGAGCTGTTTTTT.

V usage is TRBV18 and J usage is TRBJ1-5; the D is unclear. Germline V lookup: CDR1 KGHSH, CDR2 LQKENI. The CDR3 consists of 16 residues. Trimming removed 5 bases at V and 1 base at J, with 15 bases between. The CDR3 here is CASSDGGGLSNQPQHF. CDR3 nucleotide sequence: TGTGCCAGCTCAGACGGAGGAGGGTTAAGCAATCAGCCCCAGCATTTT.

In its sample, this clone was seen once. This chain joins TRBV6-5 and TRBJ1-5; 9 bases agree with TRBD1. In germline, CDR1 is MNHEY, CDR2 SVGAGI. Trimming cost V 5 bases and J 5 bases; bases outside gene matches: 4. This CDR3 has 14 amino acids. CDR3 in DNA: TGTGCCAGCAGTCCACAGGGGGCTCATCAGCCCCAGCATTTT. Translation gives CASSPQGAHQPQHF.

The rearrangement joins TRBV6-4 to TRBJ1-2; no clear D. V shed 3 bases and J shed 2 bases, with 13 bases lying between them. Germline lookup yields CDR1 MRHNA and CDR2 SNTAGT. The CDR3 has 15 amino acids. CDR3 in DNA: TGTGCCAGCAGTGAGTTTGCGGGTTCGAACTATGGCTACACCTTC. Protein sequence: CASSEFAGSNYGYTF.